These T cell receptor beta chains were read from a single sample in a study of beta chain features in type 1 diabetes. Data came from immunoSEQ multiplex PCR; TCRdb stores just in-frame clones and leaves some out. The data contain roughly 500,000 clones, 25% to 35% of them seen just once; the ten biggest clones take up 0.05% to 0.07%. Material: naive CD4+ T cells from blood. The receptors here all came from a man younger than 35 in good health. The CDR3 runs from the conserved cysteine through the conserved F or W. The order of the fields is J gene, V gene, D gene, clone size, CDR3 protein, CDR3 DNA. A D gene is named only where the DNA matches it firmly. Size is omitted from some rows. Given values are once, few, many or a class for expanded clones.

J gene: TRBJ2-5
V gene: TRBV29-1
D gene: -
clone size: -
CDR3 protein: CSVEGASLEETQYF
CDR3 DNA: TGCAGCGTGGAGGGGGCCAGTTTGGAAGAGACCCAGTACTTC

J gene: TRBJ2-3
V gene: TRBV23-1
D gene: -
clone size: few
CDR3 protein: CASSPTETDTQYF
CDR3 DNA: TGCGCCAGCAGTCCGACTGAAACAGATACGCAGTATTTT

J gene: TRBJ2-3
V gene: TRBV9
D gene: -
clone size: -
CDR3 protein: CASSVQQHTDTQYF
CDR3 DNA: TGTGCCAGCAGCGTCCAGCAACACACAGATACGCAGTATTTT

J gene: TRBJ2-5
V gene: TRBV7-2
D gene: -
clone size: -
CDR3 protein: CASSQTEGTQYF
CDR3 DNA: TGTGCCAGCAGCCAGACAGAGGGAACCCAGTACTTC

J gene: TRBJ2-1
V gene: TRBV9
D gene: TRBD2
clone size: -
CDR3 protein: CASSVVLGLGDNEQFF
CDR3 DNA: TGTGCCAGCAGCGTAGTTTTAGGACTAGGGGACAATGAGCAGTTCTTC

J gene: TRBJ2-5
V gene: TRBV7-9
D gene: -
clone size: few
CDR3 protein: CASSREAGEYF
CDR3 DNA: TGTGCCAGCAGCCGAGAGGCAGGAGAGTACTTC

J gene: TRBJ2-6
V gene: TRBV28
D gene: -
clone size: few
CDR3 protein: CASRTGANVLTF
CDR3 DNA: TGTGCCAGCAGAACTGGGGCCAACGTCCTGACTTTC

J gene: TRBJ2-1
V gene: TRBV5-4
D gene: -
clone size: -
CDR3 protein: CASSLGQGGNEQFF
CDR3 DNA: TGTGCCAGCAGCTTGGGGCAGGGCGGCAATGAGCAGTTCTTC

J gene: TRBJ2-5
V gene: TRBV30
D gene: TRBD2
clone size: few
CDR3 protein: CAWSWGTSGIETQYF
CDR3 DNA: TGTGCCTGGAGTTGGGGGACTAGCGGGATTGAGACCCAGTACTTC

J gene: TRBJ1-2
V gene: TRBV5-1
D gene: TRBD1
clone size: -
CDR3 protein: CASSEGQVYGYTF
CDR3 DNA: TGCGCCAGCAGCGAGGGACAGGTCTATGGCTACACCTTC

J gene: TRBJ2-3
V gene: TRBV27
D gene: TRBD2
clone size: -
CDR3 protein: CASSLSDPVLAGDTQYF
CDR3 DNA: TGTGCCAGCAGTTTATCCGACCCTGTCCTAGCGGGAGATACGCAGTATTTT

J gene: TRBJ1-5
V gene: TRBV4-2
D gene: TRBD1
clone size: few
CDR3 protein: CASSQASGTGEQPQHF
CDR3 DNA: TGTGCCAGCAGCCAAGCCTCCGGGACAGGGGAACAGCCCCAGCATTTT

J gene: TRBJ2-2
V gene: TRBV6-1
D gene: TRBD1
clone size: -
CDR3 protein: CASNRGLTGELFF
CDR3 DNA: TGTGCCAGCAACAGGGGGCTCACCGGGGAGCTGTTTTTT

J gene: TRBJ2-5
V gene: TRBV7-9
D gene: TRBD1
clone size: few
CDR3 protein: CASSLTGGAWETQYF
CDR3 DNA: TGTGCCAGCAGTTTAACAGGGGGCGCGTGGGAGACCCAGTACTTC

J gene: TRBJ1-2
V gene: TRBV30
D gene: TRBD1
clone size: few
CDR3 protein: CAWSVILGQHYGYTF
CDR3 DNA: TGTGCCTGGAGTGTCATTTTGGGACAGCATTATGGCTACACCTTC

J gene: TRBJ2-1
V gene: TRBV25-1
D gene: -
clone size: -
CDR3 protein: CASSEGLAPYNEQFF
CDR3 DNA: TGTGCCAGCAGTGAAGGTCTAGCGCCCTACAATGAGCAGTTCTTC

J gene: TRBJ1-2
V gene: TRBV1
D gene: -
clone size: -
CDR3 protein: CTSSQRAGGTYGYTF
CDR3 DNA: TGCACCAGCAGCCAACGGGCAGGGGGGACCTATGGCTACACCTTC

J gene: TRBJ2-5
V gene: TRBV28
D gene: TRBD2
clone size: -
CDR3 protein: CASSSHASGSEETQYF
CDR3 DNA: TGTGCCAGCAGTTCCCATGCTAGCGGGAGTGAAGAGACCCAGTACTTC

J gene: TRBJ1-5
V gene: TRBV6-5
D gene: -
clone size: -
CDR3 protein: CASSTGFSNQPQHF
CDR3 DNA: TGTGCCAGCAGCACAGGGTTTAGCAATCAGCCCCAGCATTTT

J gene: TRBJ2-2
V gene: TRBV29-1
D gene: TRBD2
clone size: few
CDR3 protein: CSVSGLAGELFF
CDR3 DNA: TGCAGCGTTTCTGGACTAGCCGGGGAGCTGTTTTTT

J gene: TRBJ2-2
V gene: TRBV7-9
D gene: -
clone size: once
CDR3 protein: CASSLDAGTGELFF
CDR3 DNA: TGTGCCAGCAGTTTAGATGCGGGGACCGGGGAGCTGTTTTTT

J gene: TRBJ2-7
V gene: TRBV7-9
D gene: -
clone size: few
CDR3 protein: CAIALGSYEQYF
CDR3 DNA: TGTGCCATCGCGCTCGGGTCCTACGAGCAGTACTTC

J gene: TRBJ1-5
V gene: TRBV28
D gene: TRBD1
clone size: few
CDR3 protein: CASTTQGAGQPQHF
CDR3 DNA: TGTGCCAGCACCACGCAGGGGGCGGGACAGCCCCAGCATTTT

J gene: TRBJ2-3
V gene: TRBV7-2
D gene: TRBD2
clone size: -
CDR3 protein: CASSREGGTDTQYF
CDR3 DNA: TGTGCCAGCAGCCGGGAGGGGGGCACAGATACGCAGTATTTT

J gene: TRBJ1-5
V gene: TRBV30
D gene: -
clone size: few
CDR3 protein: CAWNPQGISNQPQHF
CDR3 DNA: TGTGCCTGGAATCCCCAGGGGATTAGCAATCAGCCCCAGCATTTT

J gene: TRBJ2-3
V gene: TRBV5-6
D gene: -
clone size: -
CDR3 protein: CASSSSTGTSHSTDTQYF
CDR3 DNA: TGTGCCAGCAGCTCGAGTACCGGGACTTCCCATAGCACAGATACGCAGTATTTT

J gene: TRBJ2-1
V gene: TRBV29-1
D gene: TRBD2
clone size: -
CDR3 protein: CSVEATSGSYREQFF
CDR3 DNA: TGCAGCGTTGAAGCGACTAGCGGTTCCTACAGGGAGCAGTTCTTC

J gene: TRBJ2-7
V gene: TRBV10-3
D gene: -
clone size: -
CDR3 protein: CAISESASTPPEQYF
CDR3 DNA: TGTGCCATCAGTGAGTCGGCTAGTACGCCGCCGGAGCAGTACTTC

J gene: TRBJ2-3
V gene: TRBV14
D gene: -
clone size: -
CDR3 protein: CASSRGASDTQYF
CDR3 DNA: TGTGCCAGCAGCCGAGGAGCCTCAGATACGCAGTATTTT

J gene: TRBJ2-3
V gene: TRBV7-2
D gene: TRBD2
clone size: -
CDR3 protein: CASSASGRRTDTQYF
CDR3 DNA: TGTGCCAGCAGCGCGAGCGGGAGAAGGACAGATACGCAGTATTTT

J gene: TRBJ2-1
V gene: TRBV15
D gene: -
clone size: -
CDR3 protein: CATSRDRGYNEQFF
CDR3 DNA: TGTGCCACCAGCAGAGATCGCGGTTACAATGAGCAGTTCTTC

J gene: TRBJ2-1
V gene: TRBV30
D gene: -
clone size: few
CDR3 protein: CAWAKRISYNEQFF
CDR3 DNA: TGTGCCTGGGCGAAGCGGATTTCCTACAATGAGCAGTTCTTC

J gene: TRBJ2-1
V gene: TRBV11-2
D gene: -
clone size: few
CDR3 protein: CASSFESRGIEQFF
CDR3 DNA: TGTGCCAGCAGCTTCGAAAGCCGGGGGATAGAGCAGTTCTTC

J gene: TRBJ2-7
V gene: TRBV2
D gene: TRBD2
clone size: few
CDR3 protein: CASRADGRYEQYF
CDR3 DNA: TGTGCCAGCAGGGCAGACGGGAGGTACGAGCAGTACTTC

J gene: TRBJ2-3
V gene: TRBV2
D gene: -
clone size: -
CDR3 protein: CASRPLESTDTQYF
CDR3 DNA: TGTGCCAGCAGGCCCCTAGAGAGTACAGATACGCAGTATTTT

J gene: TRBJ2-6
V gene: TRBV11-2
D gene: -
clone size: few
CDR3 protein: CASSRTIGVAGANVLTF
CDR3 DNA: TGTGCCAGCAGCCGTACCATCGGGGTGGCTGGGGCCAACGTCCTGACTTTC

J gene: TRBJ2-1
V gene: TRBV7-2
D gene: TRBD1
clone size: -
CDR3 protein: CASSLGQGSYNEQFF
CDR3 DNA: TGTGCCAGCAGCTTAGGACAGGGTTCCTACAATGAGCAGTTCTTC

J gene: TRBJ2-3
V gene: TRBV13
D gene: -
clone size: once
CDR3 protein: CASSFLVVGTQYF
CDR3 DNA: TGTGCCAGCAGCTTCTTGGTCGTTGGTACGCAGTATTTT

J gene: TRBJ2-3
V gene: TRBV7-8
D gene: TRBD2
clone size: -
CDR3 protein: CASSPIPSGMGDTQYF
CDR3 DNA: TGTGCCAGCAGCCCTATCCCTAGCGGGATGGGAGATACGCAGTATTTT

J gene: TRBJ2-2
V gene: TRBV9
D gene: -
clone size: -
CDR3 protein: CASSVTTGELFF
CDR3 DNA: TGTGCCAGCAGCGTCACTACCGGGGAGCTGTTTTTT

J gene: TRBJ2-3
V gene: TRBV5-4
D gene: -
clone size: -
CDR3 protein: CASSLDSLTDTQYF
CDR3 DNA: TGTGCCAGCAGCCTGGACAGCTTGACAGATACGCAGTATTTT

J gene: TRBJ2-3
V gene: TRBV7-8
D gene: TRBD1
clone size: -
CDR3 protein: CASSLSRDRGTDTQYF
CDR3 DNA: TGTGCCAGCAGCTTAAGCCGGGACAGGGGCACAGATACGCAGTATTTT

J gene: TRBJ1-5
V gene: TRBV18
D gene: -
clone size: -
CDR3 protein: CASSPLSGNNQPQHF
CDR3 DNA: TGTGCCAGCTCACCACTGTCAGGTAACAATCAGCCCCAGCATTTT

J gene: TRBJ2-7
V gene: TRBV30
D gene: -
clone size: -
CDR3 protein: CAWSVSGYEQYF
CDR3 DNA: TGTGCCTGGAGTGTATCGGGCTACGAGCAGTACTTC

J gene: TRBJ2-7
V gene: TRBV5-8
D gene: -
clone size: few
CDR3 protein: CASSVGIGSEQYF
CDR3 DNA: TGTGCCAGCAGCGTGGGGATTGGGAGCGAGCAGTACTTC

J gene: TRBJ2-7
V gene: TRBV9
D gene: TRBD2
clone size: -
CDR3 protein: CASSVGASGSYEQYF
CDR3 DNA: TGTGCCAGCAGCGTAGGAGCTAGCGGGTCCTACGAGCAGTACTTC

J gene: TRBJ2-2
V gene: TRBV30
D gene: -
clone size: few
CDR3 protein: CAWRDGPGELFF
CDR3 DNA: TGTGCCTGGAGGGACGGCCCCGGGGAGCTGTTTTTT

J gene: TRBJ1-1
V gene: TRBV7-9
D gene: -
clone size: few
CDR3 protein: CASQQAEVNTEAFF
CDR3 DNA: TGTGCCAGCCAGCAGGCCGAAGTGAACACTGAAGCTTTCTTT

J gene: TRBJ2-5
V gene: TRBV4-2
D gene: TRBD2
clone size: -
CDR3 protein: CASSQDTGTSGLQETQYF
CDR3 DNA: TGTGCCAGCAGCCAAGATACGGGGACTAGCGGGCTACAAGAGACCCAGTACTTC

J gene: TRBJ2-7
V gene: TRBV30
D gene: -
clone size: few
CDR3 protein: CAWSIRGAKDF
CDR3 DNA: TGTGCCTGGAGCATTAGAGGGGCCAAGGACTTC

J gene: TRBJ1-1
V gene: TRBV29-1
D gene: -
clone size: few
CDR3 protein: CSAGRQLKNTEAFF
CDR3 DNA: TGCAGCGCCGGAAGACAGCTTAAGAACACTGAAGCTTTCTTT

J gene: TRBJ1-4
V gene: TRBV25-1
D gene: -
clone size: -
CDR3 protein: CASSQPGFEKLFF
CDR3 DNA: TGTGCCAGCAGTCAACCCGGATTTGAAAAACTGTTTTTT

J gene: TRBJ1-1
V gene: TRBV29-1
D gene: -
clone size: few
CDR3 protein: CSVEDAGSRTEAFF
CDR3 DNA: TGCAGCGTTGAAGATGCGGGGTCGCGCACTGAAGCTTTCTTT

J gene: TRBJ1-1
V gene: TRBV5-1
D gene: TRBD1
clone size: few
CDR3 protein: CASSRQGGNTEAFF
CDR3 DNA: TGCGCCAGCAGTAGACAGGGTGGGAACACTGAAGCTTTCTTT

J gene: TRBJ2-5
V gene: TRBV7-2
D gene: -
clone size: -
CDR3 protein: CAIARRLNLETQYF
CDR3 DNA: TGTGCCATTGCCCGCCGACTGAACCTAGAGACCCAGTACTTC

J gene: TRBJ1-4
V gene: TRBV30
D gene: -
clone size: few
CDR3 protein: CAWRREANEKLFF
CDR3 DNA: TGTGCCTGGCGCAGGGAGGCTAATGAAAAACTGTTTTTT